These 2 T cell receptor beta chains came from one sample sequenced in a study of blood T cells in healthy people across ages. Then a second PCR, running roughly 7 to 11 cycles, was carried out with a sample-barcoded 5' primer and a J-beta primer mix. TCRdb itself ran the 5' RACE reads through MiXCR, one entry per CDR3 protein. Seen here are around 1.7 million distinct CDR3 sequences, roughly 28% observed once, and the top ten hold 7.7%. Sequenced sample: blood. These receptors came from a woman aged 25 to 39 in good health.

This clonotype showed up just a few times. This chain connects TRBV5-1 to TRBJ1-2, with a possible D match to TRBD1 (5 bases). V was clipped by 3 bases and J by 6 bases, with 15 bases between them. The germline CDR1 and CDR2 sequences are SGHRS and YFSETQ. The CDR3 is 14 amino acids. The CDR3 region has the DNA TGCGCCAGCAGCTCGGGGCAGGTCCGCAATGGCTACACCTTC. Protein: CASSSGQVRNGYTF.

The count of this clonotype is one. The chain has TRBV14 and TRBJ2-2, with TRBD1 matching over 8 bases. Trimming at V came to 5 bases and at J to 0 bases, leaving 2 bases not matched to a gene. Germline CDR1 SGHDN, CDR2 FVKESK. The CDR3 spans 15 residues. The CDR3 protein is CASSKDRANTGELFF. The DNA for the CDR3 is TGTGCCAGCAGCAAGGACAGGGCGAACACCGGGGAGCTGTTTTTT.